What follows are 2 T cell receptor beta chains derived from one specimen sequenced in a study of human T cells and chemical hapten exposure. Regarding treatment: therapeutic diphenylcyclopropenone sensitization with weekly scalp DPC. The library gave individual cDNA molecules unique molecular identifiers. Using its own MiXCR run on the reads, TCRdb lists one record per CDR3 protein. This table holds some 300 distinct CDR3 sequences, 49% found once. The sample in question was whole blood, obtained before DPC sensitization or 2, 6, or about 24 weeks after (not recorded which). All receptors derive from an adult with alopecia areata. Some clones in this sample may be carry-over from other donors' samples. This table probably holds off-target reads from a library built for another chain.

The rearrangement joins TRBV4-1 to TRBJ2-2; 7 bases match TRBD1. This CDR3 has 13 amino acids. V dropped 3 bases and J dropped 7; count of bases not matched to a gene: 2. In germline, CDR1 is MGHRA, CDR2 YSYEKL. In DNA, the CDR3 is TGCGCCAGCAGCCAGCAGGGGGACGGGGAGCTGTTTTTT. The encoded protein is CASSQQGDGELFF.

The genes are TRBV19 and TRBJ2-6; the match to TRBD1 covers 8 bases. The CDR3 extends over 20 amino acids. In germline, CDR1 is LNHDA, CDR2 SQIVND (reference sequence). V trimming: 4 bases; J trimming: 0 bases; junction bases outside the gene matches: 14. CDR3 sequence: CASSKGLGQGDLSGANVLTF. CDR3 DNA: TGTGCCAGTAGTAAAGGCCTAGGACAGGGTGATCTCTCTGGGGCCAACGTCCTGACTTTC.